This entry features one T cell receptor (beta chain) sequence. Its antigen is undetermined. Approximately 10 milliliters of peripheral blood were drawn from each donor into EDTA-treated tubes. Germline V gene data show CDR1 as WNHNN and CDR2 as SYGVQD (reference sequence). This CDR3 has 14 residues. V was clipped by 4 bases and J by 1 base, with 9 bases between them. This sample stems from a study of blood T cells in healthy people across ages. Broader study findings: Those diversity estimates obtained from one million T cells were thought to be underestimates. TCR beta diversity per million T cells fell roughly linearly with age.

Using a J-beta primer mix together with a sample-barcoded 5' primer, a second PCR was run for roughly 6 to 11 cycles. TCRdb analysed the 5' RACE reads with MiXCR anew, one entry per CDR3 protein. In the table there are 980,000 or so distinct CDR3 sequences, around 48% of which are singletons. Material for sequencing was blood. The chain joins TRBV10-1 to TRBJ2-3; no clear D gene. The TCR was taken from a man aged 25 to 40 in good health. The CDR3 coding sequence is TGCGCCAGCAGTGTTAGAAGGGGCACAGATACGCAGTATTTT. Protein product: CASSVRRGTDTQYF.